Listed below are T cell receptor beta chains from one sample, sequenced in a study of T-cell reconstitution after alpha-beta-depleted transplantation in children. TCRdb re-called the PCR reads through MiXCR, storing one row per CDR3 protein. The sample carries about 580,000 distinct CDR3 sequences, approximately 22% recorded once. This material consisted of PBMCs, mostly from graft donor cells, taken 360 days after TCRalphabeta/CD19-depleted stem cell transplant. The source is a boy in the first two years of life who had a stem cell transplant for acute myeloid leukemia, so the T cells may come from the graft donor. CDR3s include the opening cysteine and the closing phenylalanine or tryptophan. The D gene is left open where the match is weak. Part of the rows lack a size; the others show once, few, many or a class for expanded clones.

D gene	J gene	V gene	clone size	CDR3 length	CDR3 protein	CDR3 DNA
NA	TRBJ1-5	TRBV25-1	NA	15	CASSETGQLNQPQHF	TGTGCCAGCAGTGAGACTGGACAGCTCAATCAGCCCCAGCATTTT
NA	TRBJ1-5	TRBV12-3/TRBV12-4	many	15	CASSLVGNSNQPQHF	TGTGCCAGCAGTTTGGTGGGTAATAGCAATCAGCCCCAGCATTTT
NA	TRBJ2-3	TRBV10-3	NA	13	CAISQAFTDTQYF	TGTGCCATCTCGCAGGCGTTCACAGATACGCAGTATTTT
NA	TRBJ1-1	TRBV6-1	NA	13	CASNQGVGTEAFF	TGTGCCAGCAACCAGGGTGTCGGCACTGAAGCTTTCTTT
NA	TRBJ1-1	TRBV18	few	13	CASGEGSNTEAFF	TGTGCCAGCGGGGAGGGTTCGAACACTGAAGCTTTCTTT
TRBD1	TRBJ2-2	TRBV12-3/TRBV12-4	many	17	CASNLSGTGEDTGELFF	TGTGCCAGCAACCTATCCGGGACAGGGGAGGACACCGGGGAGCTGTTTTTT
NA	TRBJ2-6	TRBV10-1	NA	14	CASSDRSGANVLTF	TGCGCCAGCAGTGACCGCTCTGGGGCCAACGTCCTGACTTTC
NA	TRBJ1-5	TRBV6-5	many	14	CASSWRAHNQPQHF	TGTGCCAGCAGCTGGAGGGCCCATAATCAGCCCCAGCATTTT
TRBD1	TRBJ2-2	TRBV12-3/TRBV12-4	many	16	CASSPQGQPNTGELFF	TGTGCCAGCAGTCCACAGGGACAGCCGAACACCGGGGAGCTGTTTTTT
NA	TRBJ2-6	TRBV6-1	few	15	CASSRQLSGANVLTF	TGTGCCAGCAGTCGTCAGCTGTCTGGGGCCAACGTCCTGACTTTC
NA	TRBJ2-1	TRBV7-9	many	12	CASSLGNHEQFF	TGTGCCAGCAGCTTAGGGAATCATGAGCAGTTCTTC
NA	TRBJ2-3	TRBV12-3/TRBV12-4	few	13	CAIEGKSTDTQYF	TGTGCCATAGAGGGGAAGAGCACAGATACGCAGTATTTT
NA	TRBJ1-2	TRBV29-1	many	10	CSVEGDGYTF	TGCAGCGTTGAGGGCGATGGCTACACCTTC
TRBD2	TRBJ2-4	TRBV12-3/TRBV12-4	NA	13	CASTAGGGNIQYF	TGTGCCAGCACCGCCGGGGGGGGAAACATTCAGTACTTC
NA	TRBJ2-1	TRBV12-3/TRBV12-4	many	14	CASSPLGQDNEQFF	TGTGCCAGCAGTCCCCTGGGTCAGGACAATGAGCAGTTCTTC
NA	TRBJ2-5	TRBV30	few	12	CAWGVQGKTQYF	TGTGCCTGGGGGGTGCAGGGGAAGACCCAGTACTTC
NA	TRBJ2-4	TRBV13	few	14	CASSLGVWENIQYF	TGTGCCAGCAGCTTAGGGGTTTGGGAAAACATTCAGTACTTC
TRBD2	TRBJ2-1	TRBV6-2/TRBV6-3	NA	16	CASSNDGGDYYNEQFF	TGTGCCAGCAGCAACGACGGGGGGGACTACTACAATGAGCAGTTCTTC
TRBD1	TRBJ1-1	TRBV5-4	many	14	CASSLWDRNTEAFF	TGTGCCAGCAGCCTCTGGGACAGGAACACTGAAGCTTTCTTT
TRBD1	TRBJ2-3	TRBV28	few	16	CASSLFGTGDTDTQYF	TGTGCCAGCAGTTTATTCGGGACAGGGGACACAGATACGCAGTATTTT
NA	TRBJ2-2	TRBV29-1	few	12	CSATSNTGELFF	TGCAGCGCTACTAGCAACACCGGGGAGCTGTTTTTT
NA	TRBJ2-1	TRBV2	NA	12	CASSAMEGEQFF	TGTGCCAGCAGTGCGATGGAGGGTGAGCAGTTCTTC
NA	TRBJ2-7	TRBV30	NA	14	CAWNTEGLAYEQYF	TGTGCCTGGAACACGGAGGGTCTAGCCTACGAGCAGTACTTC
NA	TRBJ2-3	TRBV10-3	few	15	CAISEGITSTDTQYF	TGTGCCATCAGTGAGGGTATAACTAGCACAGATACGCAGTATTTT
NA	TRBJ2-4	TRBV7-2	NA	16	CASSTGGRGTKNIQYF	TGTGCCAGCAGCACAGGCGGTCGGGGAACCAAAAACATTCAGTACTTC
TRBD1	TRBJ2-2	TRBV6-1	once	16	CASRSDRGPGTGELFF	TGTGCCAGCAGATCCGACAGGGGGCCGGGAACCGGGGAGCTGTTTTTT
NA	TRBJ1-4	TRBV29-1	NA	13	CSGKQGGTEKLFF	TGCAGCGGAAAACAGGGTGGTACTGAAAAACTGTTTTTT
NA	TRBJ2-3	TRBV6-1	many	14	CATRRRASTDTQYF	TGTGCCACCCGACGGAGGGCGAGCACAGATACGCAGTATTTT
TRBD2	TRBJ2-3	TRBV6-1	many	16	CASRTRLAGYTDTQYF	TGTGCCAGCAGGACCAGGCTAGCGGGGTACACAGATACGCAGTATTTT
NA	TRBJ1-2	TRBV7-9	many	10	CASSFKILHF	TGTGCCAGCAGCTTCAAGATTCTTCACTTC
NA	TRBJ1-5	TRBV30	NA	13	CAWSRDSNQPQHF	TGTGCCTGGTCGCGGGATAGCAATCAGCCCCAGCATTTT
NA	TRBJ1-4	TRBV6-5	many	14	CASNTGSTNEKLFF	TGTGCCAGCAATACAGGGTCCACTAATGAAAAACTGTTTTTT
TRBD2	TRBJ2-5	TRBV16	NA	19	CASSQSLLGPGLAQETQYF	TGTGCCAGCAGCCAATCCCTCCTTGGCCCGGGACTAGCACAAGAGACCCAGTACTTC
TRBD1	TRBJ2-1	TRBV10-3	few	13	CAISGTGDNEQFF	TGTGCCATCAGTGGGACAGGTGACAATGAGCAGTTCTTC
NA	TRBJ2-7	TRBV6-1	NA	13	CASTAGLSREQYF	TGTGCCAGCACGGCGGGGCTCTCTCGGGAGCAGTACTTC
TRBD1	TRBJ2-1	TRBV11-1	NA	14	CASSFDRDGNEQFF	TGTGCCAGCAGCTTCGACAGGGATGGAAATGAGCAGTTCTTC
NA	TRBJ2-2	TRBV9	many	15	CASSEGLANTGELFF	TGTGCCAGCAGCGAGGGGCTAGCGAACACCGGGGAGCTGTTTTTT
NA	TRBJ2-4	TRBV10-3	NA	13	CAISASSKNIQYF	TGTGCCATCAGTGCTTCATCCAAAAACATTCAGTACTTC
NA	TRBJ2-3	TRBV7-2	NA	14	CASSLEGGGHTQYF	TGTGCCAGCAGCTTAGAGGGGGGGGGCCATACGCAGTATTTT
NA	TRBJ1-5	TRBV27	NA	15	CTFSLKQERNQPQHF	TGTACCTTCAGTTTAAAGCAGGAACGCAATCAGCCCCAGCATTTT
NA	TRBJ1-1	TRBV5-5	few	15	CASSPRTYRNTEAFF	TGTGCCAGCAGCCCCCGGACATACAGGAACACTGAAGCTTTCTTT
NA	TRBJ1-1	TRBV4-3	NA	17	CASSQAARAGGNTEAFF	TGCGCCAGCAGCCAAGCAGCGCGGGCAGGAGGGAACACTGAAGCTTTCTTT
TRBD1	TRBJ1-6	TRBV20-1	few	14	CSAATGGNNSPLHF	TGCAGTGCTGCCACAGGGGGTAATAATTCACCCCTCCACTTT
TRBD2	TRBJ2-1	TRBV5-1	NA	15	CASSGASGGPDERFF	TGCGCCAGCAGCGGGGCTAGCGGGGGGCCCGATGAGCGGTTCTTC
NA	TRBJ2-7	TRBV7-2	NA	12	CASSLAGGGQYF	TGTGCCAGCAGCTTAGCGGGGGGAGGGCAGTACTTC
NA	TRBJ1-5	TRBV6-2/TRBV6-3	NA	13	CASSSSSNQPQHF	TGTGCCAGCAGTAGCAGTAGCAATCAGCCCCAGCATTTT
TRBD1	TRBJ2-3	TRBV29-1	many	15	CSVEETGGRTDTQYF	TGCAGCGTTGAAGAAACAGGGGGCAGGACAGATACGCAGTATTTT
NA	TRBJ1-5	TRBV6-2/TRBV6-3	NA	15	CASILGRGSNQPQHF	TGTGCCAGCATCCTGGGCAGGGGTAGCAATCAGCCCCAGCATTTT
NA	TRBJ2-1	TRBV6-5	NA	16	CASSYGGSGLDNEQFF	TGTGCCAGCAGTTACGGGGGGAGCGGGCTGGACAATGAGCAGTTCTTC